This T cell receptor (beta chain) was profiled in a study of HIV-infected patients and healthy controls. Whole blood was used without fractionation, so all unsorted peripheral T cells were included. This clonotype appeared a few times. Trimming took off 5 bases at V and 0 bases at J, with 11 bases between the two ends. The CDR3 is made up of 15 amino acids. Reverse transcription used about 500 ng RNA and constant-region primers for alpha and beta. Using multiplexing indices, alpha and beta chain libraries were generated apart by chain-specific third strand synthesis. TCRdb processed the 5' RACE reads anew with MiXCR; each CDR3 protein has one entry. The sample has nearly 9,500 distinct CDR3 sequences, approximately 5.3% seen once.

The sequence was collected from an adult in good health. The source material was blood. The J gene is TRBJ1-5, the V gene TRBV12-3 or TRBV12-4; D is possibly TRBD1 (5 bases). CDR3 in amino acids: CASSPRGTSNQPQHF. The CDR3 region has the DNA TGTGCCAGCAGTCCCCGTGGGACTAGCAATCAGCCCCAGCATTTT.